This T cell receptor beta chain stems from a study of T cells in Graves' hyperthyroidism and ophthalmopathy. In its sample, this clonotype was seen a few times. Amplified TCR beta CDR3 regions came from RNA transcripts. Primed by the HTBI set, a first-round RT-PCR was run on the TCR CDR3. TCRdb itself ran the multiplex PCR reads through MiXCR, one entry per CDR3 protein. The top ten clones hold 20% of a sample with about 400,000 distinct CDR3 sequences, approximately 14% of them seen once. Trimming took 0 bases from V and 1 from J, leaving 10 bases between them. CDR1 is MGHRA, CDR2 YSYEKL, per germline. The CDR3 runs to 16 residues.

The receptor's source is a young woman with Graves' ophthalmopathy. The source material was blood. V gene TRBV4-1 combines with J gene TRBJ2-4; D may correspond to TRBD1 or TRBD2 (6 bases each). DNA of the CDR3: TGCGCCAGCAGCCAAGAAGGGGGGTATGCCAAAAACATTCAGTACTTC. Its protein product is CASSQEGGYAKNIQYF.